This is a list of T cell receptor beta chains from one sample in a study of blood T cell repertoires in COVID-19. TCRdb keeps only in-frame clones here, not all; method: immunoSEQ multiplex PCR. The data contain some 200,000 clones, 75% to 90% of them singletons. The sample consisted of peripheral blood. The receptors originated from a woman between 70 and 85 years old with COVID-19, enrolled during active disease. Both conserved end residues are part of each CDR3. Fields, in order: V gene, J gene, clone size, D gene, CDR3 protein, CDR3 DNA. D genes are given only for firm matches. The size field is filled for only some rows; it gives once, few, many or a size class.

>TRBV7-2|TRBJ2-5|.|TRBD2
CASRKGTSGGETQYF
TGTGCCAGCAGAAAAGGGACTAGCGGAGGAGAGACCCAGTACTTC
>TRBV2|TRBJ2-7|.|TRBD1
CASTLNSGGFYEQYF
TGTGCCAGCACACTCAATTCAGGGGGCTTCTACGAGCAGTACTTC
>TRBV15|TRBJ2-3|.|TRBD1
CATSRELDRVLATQYF
TGTGCCACCAGCAGAGAATTGGACAGGGTTCTTGCTACGCAGTATTTT
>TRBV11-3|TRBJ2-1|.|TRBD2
CASSRLAGAYNEQFF
TGTGCCAGCAGCCGACTAGCGGGAGCCTACAATGAGCAGTTCTTC
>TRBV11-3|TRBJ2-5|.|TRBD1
CASSPRTGEQETQYF
TGTGCCAGCAGCCCGCGGACAGGAGAGCAAGAGACCCAGTACTTC
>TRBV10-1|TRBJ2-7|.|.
CASTPRGGYEQYF
TGCGCCAGCACTCCTAGGGGGGGATACGAGCAGTACTTC
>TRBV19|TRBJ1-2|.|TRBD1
CASSPRDRTNYGYTF
TGTGCCAGTAGCCCTCGGGACAGGACTAACTATGGCTACACCTTC
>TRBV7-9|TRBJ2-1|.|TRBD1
CASRLGQSSYNEQFF
TGTGCCAGCAGATTGGGACAGAGCTCCTACAATGAGCAGTTCTTC
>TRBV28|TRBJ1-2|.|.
CASSFGRSRNYGYTF
TGTGCCAGCAGTTTCGGGAGGAGCCGCAACTATGGCTACACCTTC
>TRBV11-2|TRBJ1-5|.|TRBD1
CASSLPGQGINQPQHF
TGTGCCAGCAGCTTACCAGGACAGGGGATCAATCAGCCCCAGCATTTT
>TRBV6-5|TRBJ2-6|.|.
CASSLLYSGANVLTF
TGTGCCAGCAGCCTACTCTACTCTGGGGCCAACGTCCTGACTTTC
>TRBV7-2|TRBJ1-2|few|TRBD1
CASSLRTGEYGYTF
TGTGCCAGCAGCCTCAGGACAGGGGAGTATGGCTACACCTTC
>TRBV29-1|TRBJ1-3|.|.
CSVAPDRLVGTIYF
TGCAGCGTCGCCCCCGACAGACTTGTAGGCACCATATATTTT
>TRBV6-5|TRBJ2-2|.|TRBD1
CASDRVNTGELFF
TGTGCCAGCGACAGGGTGAACACCGGGGAGCTGTTTTTT
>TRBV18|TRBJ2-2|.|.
CASSPTGNTGELFF
TGTGCCAGCTCACCTACGGGGAACACCGGGGAGCTGTTTTTT
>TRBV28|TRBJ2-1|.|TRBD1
CASSRTGEPYNEQFF
TGTGCCAGCAGCCGCACAGGGGAACCCTACAATGAGCAGTTCTTC
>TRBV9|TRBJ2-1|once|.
CASSPASHPRNEQFF
TGTGCCAGCAGCCCCGCTAGCCATCCCCGCAATGAGCAGTTCTTC
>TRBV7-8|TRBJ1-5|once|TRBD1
CASSLEGGRSNQPQHF
TGTGCCAGCAGCTTAGAAGGGGGCCGGAGCAATCAGCCCCAGCATTTT
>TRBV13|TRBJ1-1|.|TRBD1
CASSSGTGGGITEAFF
TGTGCCAGCAGCTCCGGGACAGGGGGCGGAATCACTGAAGCTTTCTTT
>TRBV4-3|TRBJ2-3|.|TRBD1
CASSHSDRQADTQYF
TGCGCCAGCAGCCATTCGGACAGGCAAGCAGATACGCAGTATTTT
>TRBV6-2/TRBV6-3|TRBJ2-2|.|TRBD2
CASSTGLAGGTGELFF
TGTGCCAGCAGCACGGGACTAGCGGGAGGGACCGGGGAGCTGTTTTTT
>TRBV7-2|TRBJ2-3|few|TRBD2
CASSLALPSGAFTQYF
TGTGCCAGCAGCTTAGCGCTACCTAGCGGGGCTTTTACGCAGTATTTT
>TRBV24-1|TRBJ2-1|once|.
CATSARGRGRGEQFF
TGTGCCACCAGTGCCCGAGGCAGGGGTAGGGGTGAGCAGTTCTTC
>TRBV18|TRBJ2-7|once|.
CASSPNTGSLAYEQYF
TGTGCCAGCTCACCAAACACAGGATCCCTAGCCTACGAGCAGTACTTC
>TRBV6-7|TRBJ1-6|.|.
CASSYWELNSPLHF
TGTGCCAGCAGTTACTGGGAGTTGAATTCACCCCTCCACTTT
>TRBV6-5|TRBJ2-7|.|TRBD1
CASRGQGALYEQYF
TGTGCCAGCAGAGGACAGGGGGCCCTCTACGAGCAGTACTTC
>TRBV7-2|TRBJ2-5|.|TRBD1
CASSLSYPGQGARETQYF
TGTGCCAGCAGCTTAAGCTATCCAGGACAGGGGGCAAGGGAGACCCAGTACTTC
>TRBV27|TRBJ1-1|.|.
CASMGRTMNTEAFF
TGTGCCAGCATGGGTCGGACTATGAACACTGAAGCTTTCTTT
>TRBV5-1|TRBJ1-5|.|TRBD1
CASSPAGTGGQPQHF
TGCGCCAGCAGCCCGGCTGGGACAGGGGGTCAGCCCCAGCATTTT
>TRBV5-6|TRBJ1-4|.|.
CASSYTGTSQKLFF
TGTGCCAGCAGCTATACAGGGACATCCCAAAAACTGTTTTTT
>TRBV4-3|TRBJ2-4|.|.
CASSRNQGIVNIQYF
TGCGCCAGCAGCCGAAACCAGGGAATAGTAAACATTCAGTACTTC
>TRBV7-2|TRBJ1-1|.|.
CASSPLRGTEAFF
TGTGCCAGCAGCCCCCTGCGCGGCACTGAAGCTTTCTTT
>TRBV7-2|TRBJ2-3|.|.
CASSLDPPDSPSTDTQYF
TGTGCCAGCAGCTTAGACCCCCCAGACTCGCCAAGCACAGATACGCAGTATTTT